Below are 27 T cell receptor beta chains sequenced from a single sample in a study of T cells after yellow fever vaccination. TCRdb analysed the 5' RACE reads with MiXCR anew, one entry per CDR3 protein. The sample has under 700,000 distinct CDR3 sequences; roughly a sixth are singletons. The sample consisted of PBMCs, taken roughly 5 days after the first yellow fever vaccination. The receptors were sampled from a young man who received the YFV17D yellow fever vaccine.

This clonotype was seen more than once but under ten times. J is TRBJ2-1 and V is TRBV6-5, with 10 bases fitting TRBD2. The CDR3 is 18 residues long. CDR1 and CDR2 (germline): MNHEY, SVGAGI. Trimming took 1 base from V and 4 from J; bases not matched to a gene: 10. CDR3 bases: TGTGCCAGCAGTTACTTGTCGGCTAGCGGGGGCCAGTACAATGAGCAGTTCTTC. This sequence encodes CASSYLSASGGQYNEQFF.

The chain uses TRBV6-6 and TRBJ2-7; tentatively, D is TRBD1 (5 bases). The CDR3 loop spans 12 amino acids. Germline loops: CDR1 MNHNY, CDR2 SVGAGI (reference sequence). The V end was cut by 5 bases, the J end by 2 bases, with 7 bases between. The CDR3 nucleotides are TGTGCCAGCAGTGTAGGGGCCTACGAGCAGTACGTC. Amino acids: CASSVGAYEQYV.

The chain carries TRBV20-1 and TRBJ2-3; a weak D match, TRBD2 (5 bases). This CDR3 is 14 amino acids long. V was pared by 2 bases and J by 4 bases, with 13 bases between. The germline V gene has CDR1 DFQATT and CDR2 SNEGSKA (reference sequence). In nucleotides, the CDR3 is TGCAGTGCTAGATATTTCCTAGCTGCAGATACGCAGTATTTT. Translation gives CSARYFLAADTQYF.

This clonotype appeared a single time. The rearrangement uses TRBV11-2 and TRBJ1-6; 8 nucleotides line up with TRBD1. Trimming removed 5 bases from V and 4 bases from J; junction bases left unmatched: 4. This CDR3 is 15 amino acids long. Germline loops: CDR1 SGHAT, CDR2 FQNNGV. As DNA, the CDR3 is TGTGCCAGCAGCGGGGGACAGGCGTATAATTCACCCCTCCACTTT. It yields the protein CASSGGQAYNSPLHF.

This clonotype came up a few times. The rearrangement uses TRBV6-5 and TRBJ2-5; tentatively, D is TRBD2 (5 bases). The CDR3 runs to 14 residues. CDR1 and CDR2 from the germline V gene are MNHEY and SVGAGI. The V gene lost 2 bases and the J gene lost 1 base, with 8 bases spanning the gap. The CDR3 DNA is TGTGCCAGCAGTTACGAGGGAAGCCAAGAGACCCAGTACTTC. It codes for CASSYEGSQETQYF.

This sequence joins TRBV10-3 and TRBJ2-6, with 7 bases aligning to TRBD1. CDR1 and CDR2 (germline): ENHRY, SYGVKD. The V segment lost 3 bases and the J segment 0 bases; nucleotides outside the gene matches: 5. The CDR3 runs 17 residues. The CDR3 loop reads CAISERTGLSGANVLTF. The CDR3 nucleotides are TGTGCCATCAGTGAAAGGACAGGCCTCTCTGGGGCCAACGTCCTGACTTTC.

The J gene is TRBJ2-7, the V gene TRBV4-3, with TRBD2 matching 11 bases. V shed 4 bases, J shed 4 bases, and the junction held 6 bases outside the gene matches. CDR1 and CDR2 from the germline V gene are LGHNA and YSLEER. This CDR3 has 15 residues. The chain's CDR3 is CASSRILAGDYEQYF. CDR3 nucleotide sequence: TGCGCCAGCAGCCGCATACTAGCGGGGGATTACGAGCAGTACTTC.

The chain recombines TRBV7-8 with TRBJ2-2; no clear D. Germline CDR1 reads SGHVS; CDR2 reads FQNEAQ. The CDR3 is 12 residues long. Trimming left V 1 base short and J 9 bases short, with 6 bases between. The CDR3 nucleotides are TGTGCCAGCAGCTTAGGTCCCCGGGAGCTGTTTTTT. Its protein is CASSLGPRELFF.

The rearrangement links TRBV20-1 to TRBJ1-4; 8 bases fit TRBD1. The germline gives CDR1 DFQATT, CDR2 SNEGSKA (reference sequence). V gave up 2 bases and J gave up 4 bases; unmatched junction bases: 3. The CDR3 contains 14 residues. This CDR3 is CSARRDRSNEKLFF. CDR3 sequence (DNA): TGCAGTGCTAGACGGGACAGGAGTAATGAAAAACTGTTTTTT.

Only a few counts were recorded for this clonotype. This chain connects TRBV11-1 to TRBJ1-1; tentatively, D is TRBD1 (5 bases). Germline V gene lookup returns CDR1 SGHAT and CDR2 FQDESV (reference sequence). This CDR3 is built from 15 residues. V was clipped by 5 bases and J by 0 bases, with 13 bases between them. CDR3 sequence: CASSRRRTMNTEAFF. The CDR3 coding sequence is TGTGCCAGCAGCCGACGGAGGACAATGAACACTGAAGCTTTCTTT.

This clonotype was observed at least ten times. The J gene is TRBJ2-5, the V gene TRBV5-1, with 8 bases fitting TRBD2. Germline CDR1 and CDR2: SGHRS and YFSETQ. V lost 4 bases, J lost 4 bases, and 6 bases stayed unmatched. The CDR3 covers 14 residues. For the CDR3, the DNA is TGCGCCAGCAGCCCGAGACGGGGGGGAGAGACCCAGTACTTC. Protein: CASSPRRGGETQYF.

There are a few counts of this clonotype. The genes are TRBV14 and TRBJ2-7; D call uncertain. This CDR3 spans 13 amino acids. The V end lost 4 bases, the J end lost 3 bases, and 10 bases lay between the germline ends. The germline V gene has CDR1 SGHDN and CDR2 FVKESK. CDR3 residues: CASSPRPHYEQYF. CDR3 DNA sequence: TGTGCCAGCAGCCCACGGCCACACTACGAGCAGTACTTC.

The gene calls are TRBV30 and TRBJ1-1; D gene unclear. Germline V gene lookup returns CDR1 GTSNPN and CDR2 SVGIG (reference sequence). Trimming took 3 bases from V and 2 from J, leaving 10 bases between them. The CDR3 runs 13 residues. The CDR3 sequence: CAWRRTVNTEAFF. The CDR3 region has the DNA TGTGCCTGGAGAAGGACGGTTAACACTGAAGCTTTCTTT.

The chain joins TRBV5-5 to TRBJ1-2; D is unresolved. V was shortened by 4 bases and J by 7 bases, with 14 bases between the two germline ends. This CDR3 has 13 residues. The germline V gene encodes CDR1 SGHKS and CDR2 YYEKEE (reference sequence). The DNA of the CDR3 is TGTGCCAGCAGCCCCGAGGCCATCTGTGGCTACACCTTC. It codes for CASSPEAICGYTF. The full variable domain, with the rest looked up from reference TRBV5-5 and TRBJ1-2, is DAGVTQSPTHLIKTRGQQVTLRCSPISGHKSVSWYQQVLGQGPQFIFQYYEKEERGRGNFPDRFSARQFPNYSSELNVNALLLGDSALYLCASSPEAICGYTFGSGTRLTVV.

This clonotype appeared a few times. This chain joins TRBV4-1 and TRBJ2-5; D assignment may be TRBD1 or TRBD2 (5 bases each). The germline V and J ends were trimmed by 1 base and 5 bases, with 14 bases remaining between them. This CDR3 comprises 15 residues. Looked up from germline, CDR1 is MGHRA and CDR2 is YSYEKL. CDR3 residues: CASSQGGDGWETQYF. The CDR3 nucleotides read TGCGCCAGCAGCCAAGGAGGGGACGGATGGGAGACCCAGTACTTC.

This clonotype was detected only a few times. The chain carries TRBV6-1 and TRBJ1-2; no clear D gene. Germline V lookup: CDR1 MNHNS, CDR2 SASEGT. Between the trimmed V and J ends, which lost 0 bases and 7 bases, there was a span of 12 bases. The CDR3 loop spans 14 amino acids. The CDR3 spells CASSEALWALGYTF. The CDR3, as DNA: TGTGCCAGCAGTGAAGCGCTATGGGCTCTTGGCTACACCTTC.

The chain links TRBV12-3 or TRBV12-4 to TRBJ2-1, with D perhaps matching TRBD2 (7 bases). Trimming pared 1 base from V and 7 bases from J, leaving 14 bases between. The CDR3 totals 15 residues. CDR3 bases: TGTGCCAGCAGTTTAGGGGGGGGCGTAGAAAATGAGCAGTTCTTC. It encodes CASSLGGGVENEQFF.

This clonotype has more than one count but fewer than ten. This chain uses TRBV5-6 with TRBJ2-3; weak D call: TRBD2 (6 bases). Germline lookup yields CDR1 SGHDT and CDR2 YYEEEE. The CDR3 is made up of 14 amino acids. Trimming cost V 4 bases and J 2 bases, with 11 bases left between them. DNA for the CDR3: TGTGCCAGCAGCCTAGGAGGGCACACAGATACGCAGTATTTT. Translation: CASSLGGHTDTQYF.

A few counts support this clonotype. The chain couples TRBV12-3 or TRBV12-4 to TRBJ2-1, with 10 bases aligning to TRBD1. V lost 5 bases, J lost 6 bases, and 4 bases stayed unmatched. The CDR3 sequence is 14 residues long. The DNA for the CDR3 is TGTGCCAGCAGTCTTTGGACAGGGGGCAATGAGCAGTTCTTC. It codes for CASSLWTGGNEQFF.

The chain links TRBV6-2 or TRBV6-3 to TRBJ1-1; 7 bases agree with TRBD1. V was pared by 5 bases and J by 2 bases, with 5 bases of the junction left unmatched. The CDR3 extends over 14 amino acids. Germline V CDR1 and CDR2: MNHEY, SVGEGT. DNA of the CDR3: TGTGCCAGCAGTGCCAGGGGGTCTAACACTGAAGCTTTCTTT. Translating it yields CASSARGSNTEAFF.

This clonotype was observed a few times. The CDR3 protein is CASSRETTNTEAFF. The CDR3 DNA is TGTGCCAGCAGCCGGGAGACTACGAACACTGAAGCTTTCTTT. The genes are TRBV5-4 and TRBJ1-1; D gene unclear. CDR3 length: 14 amino acids. Germline assignment: CDR1 SGHNT and CDR2 YYREEE (reference sequence). The V end was cut by 4 bases, the J end by 1 base, with 11 bases between.

CDR3 bases: TGTGCCAGCAGCTTAAGAAAGGGGCTCTCCTATAATTCACCCCTCCACTTT. Amino acid sequence: CASSLRKGLSYNSPLHF. This chain uses TRBV7-2 with TRBJ1-6, with D perhaps matching TRBD1 (5 bases). Looked up from germline, CDR1 is SGHTA and CDR2 is FQGNSA. The CDR3 totals 17 residues. V was clipped by 2 bases and J by 0 bases, with 11 bases between them.

This clonotype showed up many times. V gene TRBV7-6 combines with J gene TRBJ2-5; D might be TRBD1 (5 bases). Germline CDR1 and CDR2: SGHVS and FNYEAQ. The CDR3 is 14 amino acids. The V gene lost 2 bases and the J gene lost 1 base, with 8 bases spanning the gap. CDR3 sequence (DNA): TGTGCCAGCAGCTTATGGGGCAGCCAAGAGACCCAGTACTTC. It yields the protein CASSLWGSQETQYF.

The chain combines TRBV12-3 or TRBV12-4 with TRBJ1-4; no firm D call. CDR3 length equals 14 residues. The V gene lost 3 bases and the J gene lost 4 bases, with 9 bases spanning the gap. CDR3 nucleotide sequence: TGTGCCAGCAGTTTTCGCGGGAATAATGAAAAACTGTTTTTT. Amino acid sequence: CASSFRGNNEKLFF.

A note on this clonotype: A single base separates this from a much larger clone, so it may be a read error. This chain links TRBV20-1 with TRBJ2-3, with 7 bases aligning to TRBD2. V was clipped by 1 base and J by 5 bases; unmatched bases: 0. The CDR3 is 12 residues long. Germline V gene lookup returns CDR1 DFQATT and CDR2 SNEGSKA (reference sequence). Here the CDR3 reads CSARGGGDTQYF. Here the CDR3 DNA reads TGCAGTGCTAGAGGGGGGGGAGATACGCAGTATTTT.

This clonotype was counted at least ten times. The V gene is TRBV24-1, the J gene TRBJ2-2; D remains unclear. The germline V gene has CDR1 KGHDR and CDR2 SFDVKD. This CDR3 has 14 amino acids. V lost 5 bases to trimming and J lost 4 bases, with 10 bases between them. In nucleotides, the CDR3 is TGTGCCACCAGTGGGGAAACAAGCACCGGGGAGCTGTTTTTT. Translating it yields CATSGETSTGELFF.

J is TRBJ2-5 and V is TRBV4-3; 7 positions agree with TRBD1. Germline-derived CDR1 and CDR2 are LGHNA and YSLEER. After removal of 1 base from V and 5 bases from J, the junction contained 10 bases not matched to a gene. The length of the CDR3 is 16 residues. The CDR3: CASSQAPGGASETQYF. CDR3 nucleotide sequence: TGCGCCAGCAGCCAAGCACCAGGGGGAGCGTCGGAGACCCAGTACTTC.